These 16 T cell receptor beta chains were sequenced from one sample in a study of blood T cells in healthy people across ages. It was with a sample-barcoded 5' primer and a J-beta primer mix that a second PCR of roughly 7 to 12 cycles was run. MiXCR, run by TCRdb on the 5' RACE reads, gives a single entry per CDR3 protein. This sample has about 1.4 million distinct CDR3 sequences; approximately 59% occur once, and the top ten carry 5% to 7%. Sequences were obtained from blood. These receptors all come from a man younger than 35 in good health.

CDR3 in amino acids: CATSDLWSRTGELFF. The DNA for the CDR3 is TGTGCCACCAGTGATTTATGGTCGCGCACCGGGGAGCTGTTTTTT. The chain uses TRBV24-1 and TRBJ2-2, with D uncertain. Deletions cut 1 base from V and 4 bases from J, with 9 bases between. The CDR3 runs 15 residues. Per the germline V gene, CDR1 is KGHDR and CDR2 is SFDVKD.

The chain combines TRBV5-6 with TRBJ1-6; TRBD1 is a possible D gene (6 bases). The CDR3 runs 15 residues. V was clipped by 1 base and J by 9 bases, with 14 bases between them. The germline V gene encodes CDR1 SGHDT and CDR2 YYEEEE. In DNA, the CDR3 is TGTGCCAGCAGCTTGAGGGGGGGGTCTACTTCACCCCTCCACTTT. This gives the protein CASSLRGGSTSPLHF.

This clonotype turned up a few times. The chain recombines TRBV29-1 with TRBJ2-1, with 7 bases identical to TRBD2. This CDR3 has 16 amino acids. Germline-derived CDR1 and CDR2 are SQVTM and ANQGSEA. Germline trimming cut 0 bases from V and 0 bases from J; bases unmatched to any gene: 5. The CDR3 nucleotides read TGCAGCGTTGAAGATAGCGGGCCCTACTCCTACAATGAGCAGTTCTTC. Translation: CSVEDSGPYSYNEQFF.

The rearrangement uses TRBV5-1 and TRBJ1-6, with TRBD1 matching over 7 bases. This CDR3 is 14 amino acids long. CDR1 is SGHRS, CDR2 YFSETQ, per germline. Trimming at V came to 0 bases and at J to 7 bases, leaving 1 base not matched to a gene. This CDR3 is CASSLEGANSPLHF. CDR3 bases: TGCGCCAGCAGCTTGGAGGGGGCGAATTCACCCCTCCACTTT.

The chain employs TRBV7-9 and TRBJ2-5, with 10 bases matching TRBD2. Germline trimming cut 2 bases from V and 4 bases from J; bases unmatched to any gene: 7. CDR1 is SEHNR and CDR2 is FQNEAQ in the germline V gene (reference sequence). This CDR3 is 16 amino acids long. The CDR3 is CASSLRSGGARETQYF. The CDR3 region has the DNA TGTGCCAGCAGCTTAAGGAGCGGGGGGGCCCGAGAGACCCAGTACTTC.

This clonotype was observed a handful of times. J is TRBJ1-2 and V is TRBV12-3 or TRBV12-4; 7 nucleotides match TRBD1. Germline trimming cut 5 bases from V and 5 bases from J; bases unmatched to any gene: 5. The CDR3 is 13 amino acids. The CDR3 DNA sequence: TGTGCCAGCAGTCCTCCGGGACAGTATGGCTACACCTTC. As protein: CASSPPGQYGYTF.

This chain joins TRBV6-5 and TRBJ2-5; D uncertain. The CDR3 is 13 amino acids. Per the germline V gene, CDR1 is MNHEY and CDR2 is SVGAGI. The V end lost 5 bases, the J end lost 4 bases, and 11 bases lay between the germline ends. The CDR3: CASSTGWVETQYF. CDR3 in DNA: TGTGCCAGCAGTACCGGTTGGGTAGAGACCCAGTACTTC.

The chain is built from TRBV29-1 and TRBJ1-1, with TRBD1 as a possible D gene (5 bases). Looked up from germline, CDR1 is SQVTM and CDR2 is ANQGSEA. The CDR3 spans 13 residues. With 7 bases removed from V and 4 bases from J, the gap between germline ends came to 16 bases. The CDR3 loop reads CSAPLLGGTEAFF. In DNA form, the CDR3 reads TGCAGCGCCCCATTGCTGGGGGGCACTGAAGCTTTCTTT.

This chain joins TRBV7-2 and TRBJ2-6; 9 nucleotides align to TRBD1. Germline loops: CDR1 SGHTA, CDR2 FQGNSA. V trimming: 5 bases; J trimming: 0 bases; junction bases outside the gene matches: 8. This CDR3 contains 18 residues. CDR3 amino acids: CASSNRGPGRSGANVLTF. Written as DNA, the CDR3 is TGTGCCAGCAGCAACAGGGGGCCCGGCCGCTCTGGGGCCAACGTCCTGACTTTC.

V usage is TRBV12-3 or TRBV12-4 and J usage is TRBJ2-5; D is undetermined. This CDR3 region has 15 residues. V lost 5 bases, J lost 2 bases, and 15 bases lay in between. The CDR3 bases are TGTGCCAGCAGTCTGCAGGTACTTGGGCAAGAGACCCAGTACTTC. Its protein is CASSLQVLGQETQYF.

This chain joins TRBV6-2 or TRBV6-3 and TRBJ2-1, with TRBD2 matching over 13 bases. Germline assignment: CDR1 MNHEY and CDR2 SVGEGT. V was clipped by 4 bases and J by 2 bases; unmatched bases: 11. The CDR3 is 19 amino acids. The CDR3 nucleotides are TGTGCCAGCAGTTCGGCTACTAGCGGGGGGGCAGGTGCCTACAATGAGCAGTTCTTC. Translated, it gives CASSSATSGGAGAYNEQFF.

The chain uses TRBV7-8 and TRBJ1-5; D possibly corresponds to TRBD1 (5 bases). Germline V lookup: CDR1 SGHVS, CDR2 FQNEAQ. This CDR3 contains 14 residues. The germline V and J ends were trimmed by 5 bases and 10 bases, with 18 bases remaining between them. CDR3 DNA: TGTGCCAGCAGCCACACAGGTTTCTATCGACCCCAGCATTTT. It yields the protein CASSHTGFYRPQHF.

The J gene is TRBJ1-2, the V gene TRBV9, with a tentative D call TRBD1 (6 bases). Germline loops: CDR1 SGDLS, CDR2 YYNGEE. Trimming stripped 2 bases from V and 4 bases from J, with 12 bases between. The CDR3 totals 14 residues. In DNA, the CDR3 is TGTGCCAGCAGCGTGGGAGAGGGGGTCTATGGCTACACCTTC. Translation: CASSVGEGVYGYTF.

Concerning this clonotype: The junction does not match germline at one end; this may be a read error. The chain has TRBV5-1 and TRBJ1-6, with D possibly TRBD1 on 6 matching bases. CDR1 and CDR2 (germline): SGHRS, YFSETQ. There are 18 residues in the CDR3. The CDR3 reads CASSLRRDTSSYSSPLHF. In DNA form, the CDR3 reads TGCGCCAGCAGCTTAAGACGGGACACGAGCTCCTATAGTTCACCCCTCCACTTT.

The chain has TRBV12-5 and TRBJ2-4; tentative D call: TRBD2 (5 bases). The DNA end favors TRBJ2-7, so the J call may be wrong. This CDR3 has 12 amino acids. In germline, CDR1 is LGHNT, CDR2 FRNRAP. Written as DNA, the CDR3 is TGTGCTACGGCGGGCGCTAATTACGAGCAGTACTTC. As protein: CATAGANYEQYF.

This clonotype was counted at least ten times. The rearrangement links TRBV27 to TRBJ1-3; D unclear. Germline values: CDR1 MNHEY, CDR2 SMNVEV (reference sequence). This CDR3 comprises 13 residues. Trimming took off 6 bases at V and 1 base at J, with 7 bases between the two ends. The CDR3 nucleotides read TGTGCCAGCAGATACAGTTCTGGAAACACCATATATTTT. Translated, it gives CASRYSSGNTIYF.